A selection of T cell receptor beta chains follows, all from one sample in a study of cytomegalovirus exposure and HLA in healthy donors. Using immunoSEQ multiplex PCR, the repertoire was profiled, and TCRdb retains in-frame clones only, with some absent. The sample carries tens of thousands of clones, approximately 93% recorded once. Input material: PBMCs. Receptors originate from a woman between 25 and 40 years old in good health and CMV-seronegative. The conserved cysteine and the conserved F or W are not part of the CDR3 here.

CDR3aa: ASIGTGGNYEQY; j_gene: TRBJ2-7; v_gene: TRBV6-5
CDR3aa: ASSESGRETQY; j_gene: TRBJ2-5; v_gene: TRBV10-1
CDR3aa: ASSQDNGAGVLDEQF; j_gene: TRBJ2-1; v_gene: TRBV4-2
CDR3aa: ASSEQGQGADTQY; j_gene: TRBJ2-3; v_gene: TRBV6-4
CDR3aa: ASSLESPRGDTQY; j_gene: TRBJ2-3; v_gene: TRBV5-1
CDR3aa: ASSVSGNTEAF; j_gene: TRBJ1-1; v_gene: TRBV9
CDR3aa: ASSSEGPGGLGYT; j_gene: TRBJ1-2; v_gene: TRBV28
CDR3aa: ASSQGLAGVLFGGTDTQY; j_gene: TRBJ2-3; v_gene: TRBV4-1
CDR3aa: ASSPRDRQGTTNTGELF; j_gene: TRBJ2-2; v_gene: TRBV27
CDR3aa: ASSQSGAPWGYT; j_gene: TRBJ1-2; v_gene: TRBV28
CDR3aa: ASSLALSSYEQY; j_gene: TRBJ2-7; v_gene: TRBV5-1
CDR3aa: ASGMGASTDTQY; j_gene: TRBJ2-3; v_gene: TRBV6-5
CDR3aa: AWSGIGGGADTQY; j_gene: TRBJ2-3; v_gene: TRBV30
CDR3aa: ASKSTGGKETQY; j_gene: TRBJ2-5; v_gene: TRBV5-1
CDR3aa: ASSAGTLNTGELF; j_gene: TRBJ2-2; v_gene: TRBV11-3
CDR3aa: ASRVTGKNYGYT; j_gene: TRBJ1-2; v_gene: TRBV2
CDR3aa: ASSQVGLAGGLQY; j_gene: TRBJ2-3; v_gene: TRBV4-1
CDR3aa: ATSRDTPRERGAQETQY; j_gene: TRBJ2-5; v_gene: TRBV15
CDR3aa: ASRRTGNTEAF; j_gene: TRBJ1-1; v_gene: TRBV28
CDR3aa: ASQTYRVSPYGYT; j_gene: TRBJ1-2; v_gene: TRBV19
CDR3aa: ASSKDRTNYGYT; j_gene: TRBJ1-2; v_gene: TRBV21-1
CDR3aa: ASSFMDSLYSGNTIY; j_gene: TRBJ1-3; v_gene: TRBV7-9
CDR3aa: ASSLDRGHYGHT; j_gene: TRBJ1-2; v_gene: TRBV7-6
CDR3aa: ASTEATSGGGDEQF; j_gene: TRBJ2-1; v_gene: TRBV6-1
CDR3aa: ASSRTGPLVGSPLH; j_gene: TRBJ1-6; v_gene: TRBV13
CDR3aa: ASSYKNEQY; j_gene: TRBJ2-7; v_gene: TRBV2
CDR3aa: ASSLSGGSSYEQY; j_gene: TRBJ2-7; v_gene: TRBV19
CDR3aa: ASSPAVQGDSNQPQH; j_gene: TRBJ1-5; v_gene: TRBV7-8
CDR3aa: ASSSTPGAGANVLT; j_gene: TRBJ2-6; v_gene: TRBV5-4
CDR3aa: ASSMGPLATDTQY; j_gene: TRBJ2-3; v_gene: TRBV7-7
CDR3aa: ASSYYGHTYGYT; j_gene: TRBJ1-2; v_gene: TRBV6-5
CDR3aa: ASSIQGTPPEPQH; j_gene: TRBJ1-5; v_gene: TRBV19
CDR3aa: ASSLGPGANQPQH; j_gene: TRBJ1-5; v_gene: TRBV7-9
CDR3aa: ASSATSGGTDTQY; j_gene: TRBJ2-3; v_gene: TRBV9
CDR3aa: ACGGPYNEQF; j_gene: TRBJ2-1; v_gene: TRBV30
CDR3aa: ASSLGQAEDTQY; j_gene: TRBJ2-3; v_gene: TRBV5-1
CDR3aa: ASSLTSGVKIYEQY; j_gene: TRBJ2-7; v_gene: TRBV7-2
CDR3aa: ASSPRPRDYGYT; j_gene: TRBJ1-2; v_gene: TRBV7-2
CDR3aa: ASSLGPSNYGYT; j_gene: TRBJ1-2; v_gene: TRBV5-1
CDR3aa: ASSTGLVVSYEQY; j_gene: TRBJ2-7; v_gene: TRBV19
CDR3aa: ASSPRGTGTGKAGYT; j_gene: TRBJ1-2; v_gene: TRBV18
CDR3aa: ASGLGGRGNTIY; j_gene: TRBJ1-3; v_gene: TRBV12-5
CDR3aa: ASKLAGGYEQY; j_gene: TRBJ2-7; v_gene: TRBV4-2
CDR3aa: ASSDRGRSTEAF; j_gene: TRBJ1-1; v_gene: TRBV2
CDR3aa: ASSISRRTNSLSNLNTEAF; j_gene: TRBJ1-1; v_gene: TRBV19
CDR3aa: ASSQPWTGGSTDTQY; j_gene: TRBJ2-3; v_gene: TRBV4-1
CDR3aa: AISPGRTRPGGKLF; j_gene: TRBJ1-4; v_gene: TRBV5-4
CDR3aa: ASSPEGLVGEQF; j_gene: TRBJ2-1; v_gene: TRBV6-1
CDR3aa: ASSYVVAGAGELF; j_gene: TRBJ2-2; v_gene: TRBV6-6
CDR3aa: ASSLELAGRTDTQY; j_gene: TRBJ2-3; v_gene: TRBV5-1
CDR3aa: AISDPSGAVSGANVLT; j_gene: TRBJ2-6; v_gene: TRBV10-3
CDR3aa: ASSVRTATNEKLF; j_gene: TRBJ1-4; v_gene: TRBV18
CDR3aa: ASSLDAGGNGYT; j_gene: TRBJ1-2; v_gene: TRBV7-2
CDR3aa: ASSYWGQRGGYT; j_gene: TRBJ1-2; v_gene: TRBV6-6
CDR3aa: ASRPPTTGYEQY; j_gene: TRBJ2-7; v_gene: TRBV6-1
CDR3aa: ASSVGGQDTQY; j_gene: TRBJ2-3; v_gene: TRBV9